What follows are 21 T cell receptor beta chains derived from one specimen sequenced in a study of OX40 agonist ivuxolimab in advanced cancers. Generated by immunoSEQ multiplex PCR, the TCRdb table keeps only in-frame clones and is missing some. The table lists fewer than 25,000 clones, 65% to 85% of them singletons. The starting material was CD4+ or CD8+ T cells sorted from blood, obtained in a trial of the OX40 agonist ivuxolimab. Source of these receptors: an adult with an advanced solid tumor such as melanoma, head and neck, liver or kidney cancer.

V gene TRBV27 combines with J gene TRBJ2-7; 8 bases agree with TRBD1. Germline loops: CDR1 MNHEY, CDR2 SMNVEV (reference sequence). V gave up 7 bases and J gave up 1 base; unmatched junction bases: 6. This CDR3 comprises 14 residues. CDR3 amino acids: CASTITGGSYEQYF. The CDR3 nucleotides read TGTGCCAGCACCATCACAGGGGGGTCCTACGAGCAGTACTTC.

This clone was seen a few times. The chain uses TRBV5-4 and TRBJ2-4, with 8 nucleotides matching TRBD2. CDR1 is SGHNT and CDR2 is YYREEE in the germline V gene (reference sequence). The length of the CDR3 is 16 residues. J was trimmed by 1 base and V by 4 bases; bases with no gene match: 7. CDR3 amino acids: CASSPEGGGAKNIQYF. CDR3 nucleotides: TGTGCCAGCAGCCCCGAGGGCGGGGGGGCCAAAAACATTCAGTACTTC.

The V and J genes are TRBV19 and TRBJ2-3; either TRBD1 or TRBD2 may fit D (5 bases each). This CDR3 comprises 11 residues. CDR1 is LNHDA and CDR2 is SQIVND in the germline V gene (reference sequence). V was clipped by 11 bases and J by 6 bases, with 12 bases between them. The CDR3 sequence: CASEWGDTQYF. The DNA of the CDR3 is TGTGCCTCCGAGTGGGGGGATACGCAGTATTTT.

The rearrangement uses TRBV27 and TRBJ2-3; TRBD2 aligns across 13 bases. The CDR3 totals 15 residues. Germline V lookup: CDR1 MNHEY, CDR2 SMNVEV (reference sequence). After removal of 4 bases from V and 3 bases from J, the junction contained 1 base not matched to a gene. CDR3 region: CASSWTSGGTDTQYF. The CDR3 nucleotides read TGTGCCAGCAGTTGGACTAGCGGGGGAACAGATACGCAGTATTTT.

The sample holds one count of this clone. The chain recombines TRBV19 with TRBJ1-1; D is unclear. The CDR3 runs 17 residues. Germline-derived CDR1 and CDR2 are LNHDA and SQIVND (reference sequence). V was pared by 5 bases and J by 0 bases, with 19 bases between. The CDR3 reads CASSPPYWQKMNTEAFF. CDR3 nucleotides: TGTGCCAGTAGTCCGCCGTATTGGCAGAAGATGAACACTGAAGCTTTCTTT.

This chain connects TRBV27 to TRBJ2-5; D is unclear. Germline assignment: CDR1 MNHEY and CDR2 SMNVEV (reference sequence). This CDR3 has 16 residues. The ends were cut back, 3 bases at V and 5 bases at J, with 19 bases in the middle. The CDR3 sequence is CASSFAFSGQSETQYF. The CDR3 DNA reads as TGTGCCAGCAGTTTCGCTTTCTCTGGGCAGTCGGAGACCCAGTACTTC.

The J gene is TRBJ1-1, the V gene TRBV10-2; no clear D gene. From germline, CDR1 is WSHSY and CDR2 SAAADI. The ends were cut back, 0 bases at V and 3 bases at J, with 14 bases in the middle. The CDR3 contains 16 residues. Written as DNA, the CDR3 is TGCGCCAGCAGTGAGTCTCTCACTCCGGGAGACACTGAAGCTTTCTTT. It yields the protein CASSESLTPGDTEAFF.

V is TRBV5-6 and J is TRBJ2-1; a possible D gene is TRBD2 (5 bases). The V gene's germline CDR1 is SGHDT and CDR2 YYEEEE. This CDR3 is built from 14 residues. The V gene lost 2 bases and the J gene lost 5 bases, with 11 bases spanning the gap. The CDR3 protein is CASSLGRSDNEQFF. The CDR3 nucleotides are TGTGCCAGCAGCTTAGGACGTAGCGACAATGAGCAGTTCTTC. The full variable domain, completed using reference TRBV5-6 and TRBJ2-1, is DAGVTQSPTHLIKTRGQQVTLRCSPKSGHDTVSWYQQALGQGPQFIFQYYEEEERQRGNFPDRFSGHQFPNYSSELNVNALLLGDSALYLCASSLGRSDNEQFFGPGTRLTVL.

As DNA, the CDR3 is TGTGCCAGCAAAAGCTCGGGCCTCTCTGGGGCCAACGTCCTGACTTTC. Its translation: CASKSSGLSGANVLTF. This chain joins TRBV7-9 and TRBJ2-6, with no clear D. The V and J ends lost 7 bases and 0 bases respectively, with 13 bases between them. This CDR3 contains 16 residues. Per the germline V gene, CDR1 is SEHNR and CDR2 is FQNEAQ (reference sequence).

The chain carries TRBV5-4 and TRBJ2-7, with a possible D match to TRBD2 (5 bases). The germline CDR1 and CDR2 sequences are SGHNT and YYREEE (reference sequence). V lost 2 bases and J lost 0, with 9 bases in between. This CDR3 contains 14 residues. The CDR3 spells CASSFSTSSYEQYF. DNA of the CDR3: TGTGCCAGCAGCTTCTCCACTAGCTCCTACGAGCAGTACTTC.

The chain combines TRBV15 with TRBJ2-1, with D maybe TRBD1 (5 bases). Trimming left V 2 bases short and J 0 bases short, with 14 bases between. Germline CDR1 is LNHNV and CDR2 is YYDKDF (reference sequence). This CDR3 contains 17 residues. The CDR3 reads CATSRIGVSSSYNEQFF. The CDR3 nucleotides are TGTGCCACCAGCAGAATAGGGGTTTCGAGCTCCTACAATGAGCAGTTCTTC.

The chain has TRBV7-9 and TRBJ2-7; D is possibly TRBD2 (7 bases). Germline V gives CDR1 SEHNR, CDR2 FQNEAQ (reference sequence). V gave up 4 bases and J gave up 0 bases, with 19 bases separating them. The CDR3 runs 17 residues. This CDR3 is CASSSPIRGGLSYEQYF. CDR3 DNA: TGTGCCAGCAGCTCTCCGATTAGGGGGGGCCTCTCCTACGAGCAGTACTTC.

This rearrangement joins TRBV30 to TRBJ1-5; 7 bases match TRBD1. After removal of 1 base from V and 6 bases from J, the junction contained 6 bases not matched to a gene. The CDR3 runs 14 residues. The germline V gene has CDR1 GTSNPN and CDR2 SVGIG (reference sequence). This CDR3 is CAWSEEKGAQPQHF. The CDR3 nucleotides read TGTGCCTGGAGTGAGGAAAAGGGGGCTCAGCCCCAGCATTTT.

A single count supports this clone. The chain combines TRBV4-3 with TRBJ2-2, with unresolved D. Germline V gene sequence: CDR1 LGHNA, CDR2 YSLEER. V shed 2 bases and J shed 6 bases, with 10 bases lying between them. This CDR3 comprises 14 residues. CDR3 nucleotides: TGCGCCAGCAGCCAAACCGGTTCCGCCGGGGAGCTGTTTTTT. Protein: CASSQTGSAGELFF.

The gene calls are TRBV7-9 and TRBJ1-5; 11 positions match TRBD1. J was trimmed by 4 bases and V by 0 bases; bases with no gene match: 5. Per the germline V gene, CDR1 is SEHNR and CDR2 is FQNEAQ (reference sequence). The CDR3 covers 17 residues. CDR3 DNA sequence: TGTGCCAGCAGCTTAGCGGCCGGGGACAGGGGGAATCAGCCCCAGCATTTT. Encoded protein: CASSLAAGDRGNQPQHF.

The CDR3 spells CATSRTKRPSTDTQYF. In DNA, the CDR3 is TGTGCCACCAGCAGAACCAAGCGACCTAGCACAGATACGCAGTATTTT. This rearrangement joins TRBV15 to TRBJ2-3; no firm D call. Germline CDR1 and CDR2: LNHNV and YYDKDF (reference sequence). Trimming took off 2 bases at V and 0 bases at J, with 12 bases between the two ends. The length of the CDR3 is 16 residues.

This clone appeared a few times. This chain's CDR3 is CASSKDSDYNEKLFF. Written as DNA, the CDR3 is TGCGCCAGCAGCAAGGACAGTGATTATAATGAAAAACTGTTTTTT. The rearrangement joins TRBV5-1 to TRBJ1-4; possible D gene TRBD1, 6 bases. Germline values: CDR1 SGHRS, CDR2 YFSETQ. The CDR3 extends over 15 amino acids. V shed 4 bases and J shed 4 bases, with 14 bases lying between them.

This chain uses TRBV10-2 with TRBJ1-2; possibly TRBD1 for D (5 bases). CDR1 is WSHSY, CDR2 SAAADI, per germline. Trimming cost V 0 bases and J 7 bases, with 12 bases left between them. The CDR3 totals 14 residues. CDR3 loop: CASSESAGSVGYTF. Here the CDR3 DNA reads TGCGCCAGCAGTGAGTCGGCAGGGAGTGTTGGCTACACCTTC.

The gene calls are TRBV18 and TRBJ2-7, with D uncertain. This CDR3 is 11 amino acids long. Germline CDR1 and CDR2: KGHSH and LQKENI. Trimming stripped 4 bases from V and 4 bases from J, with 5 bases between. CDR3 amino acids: CASSQEYEQYF. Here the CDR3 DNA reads TGTGCCAGCTCACAAGAGTACGAGCAGTACTTC.

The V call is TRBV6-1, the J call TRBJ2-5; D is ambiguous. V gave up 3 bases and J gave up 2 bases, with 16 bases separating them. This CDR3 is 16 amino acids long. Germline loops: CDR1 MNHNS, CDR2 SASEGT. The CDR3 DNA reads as TGTGCCAGCAGTGAGGGGATTAGGACGTCTCAAGAGACCCAGTACTTC. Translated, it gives CASSEGIRTSQETQYF.

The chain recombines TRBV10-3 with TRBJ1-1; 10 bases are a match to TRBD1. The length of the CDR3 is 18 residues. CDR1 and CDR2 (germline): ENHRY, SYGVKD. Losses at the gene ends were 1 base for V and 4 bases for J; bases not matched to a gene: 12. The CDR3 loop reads CAISEWGQGIQMGTEAFF. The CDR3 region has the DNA TGTGCCATCAGTGAGTGGGGACAGGGGATACAGATGGGCACTGAAGCTTTCTTT.